This TCR beta chain was identified during a study of a mutant IDH1 vaccine in newly diagnosed glioma (dated by TCRdb to about 2021). With regard to the full study: Across visits V03 through V10, patients got a total of eight vaccinations, given in weeks 1, 3, 5, 7, 11, 15, 19 and 23. Vaccination began 4-6 weeks after radiotherapy alone, or alongside temozolomide cycles in the chemotherapy-containing groups. The 30 to 40 treated patients were approximately 62% male and about 40% female, with a mean age of approximately 40 years. Prior to enrollment, patients had been given standard therapy consisting of radiotherapy alone, temozolomide alone, or radiochemotherapy with temozolomide, with the combination given to most patients. Peripheral blood was collected at six visits: V03 (baseline), V05, V07, V10, V12 and V13. For exploratory analyses, approximately 23 treated patients had longitudinal TCRB deep sequencing done wherever samples were available. Here is what the overall study found, with its caveats: Availability determined which PBMC samples were chosen for TCRB deep sequencing. Pseudoprogression appeared unrelated to alterations in the top peripheral T cell clonotypes detected by TCRB sequencing. The authors noted that analyses of patient blood samples could not be reproduced because of sample limitations. Vaccine-induced immune responses across multiple MHC alleles were detected in 90% to 95% of patients.

The method behind the library was the immunoSEQ multiplex PCR assay. Rearranged TCR beta chain sequences were amplified with the hsTCRB Kit following the manufacturer's protocol. Sequencing of TCRB libraries was carried out on an Illumina MiSeq. The authors' pipeline ran thus. The kit vendor's proprietary platform handled demultiplexing, trimming and gene mapping. The immuneACCESS repertoire file appears here via TCRdb, limited to in-frame rearrangements. These files lack a portion of the clones; in checked studies, under half of the deficit traces to unresolved V genes, and the cause of the others is not known. V, J and clone size were drawn from that table, and D and trimming were deduced from the DNA. The table for this sample lists roughly 120,000 clones; just under 80% of them were counted only once. The top ten clonotypes cover 5% to 6% of the sample. According to the study, the label for this sample's time point signals: week 11, during vaccination. Every vaccine dose consisted of 300 ug of a 20-mer mutant IDH1 peptide in Montanide, administered subcutaneously together with topical imiquimod. Newly diagnosed WHO grade 3 or 4 IDH1-mutant astrocytomas showing loss of nuclear ATRX were present in the donors. The samples were drawn from NOA16, a multicentre, single-arm, open-label phase I trial in Germany that tested a mutant IDH1 peptide vaccine in humans for the first time. Genomic DNA for TCRB sequencing was extracted from EDTA blood using the DNeasy Blood and Tissue Kit.

Note on this clone: What antigen it recognizes has not been identified. It has no much larger one-base neighbor in the sample; base qualities were not kept.

In the germline V gene, CDR1 corresponds to MRHNA and CDR2 to SNTAGT. V is clipped by 7 bases and J by 3 bases, and the sequence between their germline boundaries is 13 bases long. From cysteine to phenylalanine, the CDR3 is 13 amino acids long. The only DNA kept is the CDR3, 39 bases in frame from the first base. Rearrangement joined TRBV6-4 to TRBJ2-7; the D gene is perhaps TRBD2, from 6 matching bases. The sample consisted of PBMCs, taken from a glioma patient whose treatment included an IDH1 peptide vaccine. This clonotype was obtained from a man aged 40-55 years with glioma. The CDR3 corresponds to CASTPSGGYEQYF. The nucleotide sequence reads TGTGCCAGCACTCCATCCGGGGGCTACGAGCAGTACTTC.